This T cell receptor (beta chain) comes out of a study of cytomegalovirus exposure and HLA in healthy donors. Study findings and constraints: No immune exposure information besides CMV serostatus was available. In vitro testing confirmed a few CMV-associated chains as specific for CMV antigens. According to an earlier analysis, most TCR beta V segments yielded productive rearrangements about 87% or about 30% of the time.

In germline, CDR1 is LNHNV, CDR2 YYDKDF (reference sequence). The CDR3 covers 16 residues. V lost 5 bases and J lost 4; bases outside the gene matches: 12. Vbeta (60) and Jbeta (13) primers were used in the PCR. Sequencing used immunoSEQ multiplex PCR; TCRdb keeps in-frame clones, though not all of them. Counted here are around 160,000 clones, over 70% occurring once; the ten biggest clones make up more than 1.5%. On this clone: The antigen is unknown.

The sequenced material came from PBMCs. The V gene is TRBV15, the J gene TRBJ1-2; 8 bases match TRBD1. This sequence was found in a woman younger than 35 in good health and CMV-seronegative. CDR3 region: CATSPPPNRGSYGYTF. CDR3 DNA sequence: TGTGCCACCAGCCCCCCGCCGAACAGGGGGAGCTATGGCTACACCTTC.